A selection of T cell receptor beta chains follows, all from one sample in a study of cytomegalovirus exposure and HLA in healthy donors. Only in-frame clones appear in the TCRdb table, and some are missing; sequencing was by immunoSEQ multiplex PCR. The data show under 200,000 clones, just under 80% seen once. Material: PBMCs. These receptor sequences come from a young woman in good health and CMV-seropositive. CDR3s include the opening cysteine and the closing phenylalanine or tryptophan. D genes are given only for firm matches. The size entry is marked missing in some rows and otherwise reads once, few, many or a size class.

D | J | size | length | V | CDR3 | DNA
- | TRBJ2-7 | - | 16 | TRBV7-6 | CASSLGPVTGSYEQYF | TGTGCCAGCAGCTTAGGGCCGGTTACGGGCTCCTACGAGCAGTACTTC
- | TRBJ2-1 | - | 12 | TRBV7-2 | CASSLTTNEQFF | TGTGCCAGCAGCTTGACTACGAATGAGCAGTTCTTC
- | TRBJ2-2 | - | 12 | TRBV27 | CASSRATGELFF | TGTGCCAGCAGTCGAGCGACCGGGGAGCTGTTTTTT
TRBD2 | TRBJ2-1 | - | 14 | TRBV10-1 | CASSELAGANEQFF | TGCGCCAGCAGTGAACTAGCGGGGGCCAATGAGCAGTTCTTC
TRBD2 | TRBJ2-1 | - | 16 | TRBV7-9 | CASSSLLAGATNEQFF | TGTGCCAGCAGCTCACTACTAGCGGGTGCAACGAATGAGCAGTTCTTC
- | TRBJ1-1 | - | 15 | TRBV13 | CASSSFGSLNTEAFF | TGTGCCAGCAGCTCATTCGGGTCCTTGAACACTGAAGCTTTCTTT
TRBD2 | TRBJ2-7 | - | 14 | TRBV5-1 | CASSQRAGFHEQYF | TGCGCCAGCAGCCAGAGAGCGGGATTCCACGAGCAGTACTTC
TRBD1 | TRBJ1-5 | - | 15 | TRBV10-3 | CAISSGQSDVQPQHF | TGTGCCATCTCATCGGGACAGTCAGATGTTCAGCCCCAGCATTTT
TRBD1 | TRBJ2-5 | - | 13 | TRBV5-1 | CASSWTGLETQYF | TGCGCCAGCAGTTGGACAGGTTTGGAGACCCAGTACTTC
TRBD1 | TRBJ2-5 | - | 14 | TRBV5-1 | CASSSTGGLREQYF | TGCGCCAGCAGCTCAACAGGGGGCCTGAGGGAGCAGTACTTC
- | TRBJ2-7 | few | 14 | TRBV10-3 | CAISDSGAFYEQYF | TGTGCCATCAGTGATTCAGGGGCGTTCTACGAGCAGTACTTC
TRBD1 | TRBJ2-7 | - | 13 | TRBV5-6 | CASSIGTAYEQYF | TGTGCCAGCAGCATAGGGACAGCCTACGAGCAGTACTTC
- | TRBJ2-7 | few | 12 | TRBV7-2 | CASSATGYEQYF | TGTGCCAGCAGCGCCACAGGGTACGAGCAGTACTTC
TRBD1 | TRBJ2-5 | - | 15 | TRBV9 | CASSARGFEKETQYF | TGTGCCAGCAGCGCCAGGGGGTTTGAGAAGGAGACCCAGTACTTC
- | TRBJ2-2 | - | 15 | TRBV7-9 | CASSSTQLNTGELFF | TGTGCCAGCAGCTCCACACAGTTAAACACCGGGGAGCTGTTTTTT